This TCR beta chain is from a study of T cells in women clearing cervical HPV infection. General study findings and limits: CIN3+ cases had significantly higher TCR repertoire richness than controls, but evenness did not differ.

Germline V CDR1 and CDR2: SGHAT, FQDESV (reference sequence). Deletions cut 3 bases from V and 5 bases from J, with 8 bases between. The CDR3 extends over 13 amino acids. As regards this clone: Its specificity is not known. Read sequence stops 3 residues before the CDR3 end, and the germline J gene provides the missing end.

Some clones are missing from TCRdb's copy, which holds only in-frame ones; the method was immunoSEQ multiplex PCR. Reported are some 30,000 clones; the ten largest clones contain 3.5% to 5%. The sequencing sample was made of blood buffy coat. The genes are TRBV11-1 and TRBJ2-1; D not resolved. The sequence derives from a woman aged 18 to 75 with a cervical HPV16 infection that either progressed to CIN3+ or cleared (not recorded which). Here the CDR3 reads CASSFQANNEQFF. The CDR3 DNA, read in part, is TGTGCCAGCAGCTTTCAGGCGAACAATGAG.